The text below deals with one T cell receptor (beta chain). This entry comes from a study of blood T cell repertoires in COVID-19. Profiling relied on immunoSEQ multiplex PCR, and the TCRdb table lists in-frame clones only, not all of them. The data hold roughly 160,000 clones, with 80% to 90% observed a single time. This CDR3 spans 16 amino acids. Per the germline V gene, CDR1 is SGDLS and CDR2 is YYNGEE. The V and J ends lost 4 bases and 5 bases respectively, with 21 bases between them. The chain combines TRBV9 with TRBJ2-5; a possible D gene is TRBD2 (6 bases). The TCR comes from a man aged 60-69 years with acute or convalescent COVID-19. Sequencing used peripheral blood. CDR3 nucleotide sequence: TGTGCCAGCAGCTCCTATCTCGGGAGCGGCGGTGAGACCCAGTACTTC. It specifies CASSSYLGSGGETQYF.